The next 20 T cell receptor beta chains were all read from a single sample in a study of spatial heterogeneity in lung cancer. TCRdb processed the 5' RACE reads anew with MiXCR; each CDR3 protein has one entry. The sample shows about 48,000 distinct CDR3 sequences, over 4.5% of them seen only once. Regarding time point: sample taken at primary tumor resection. The sequencing here drew on PBMCs, taken at surgery. Every receptor here comes from a male donor with early-stage non-small cell lung cancer.

The sample holds many counts of this clonotype. CDR3 in DNA: TGTGCCACCAGTGATTTCCGAGGTGGTAAAGAGACCCAGTACTTC. It translates to CATSDFRGGKETQYF. The chain recombines TRBV24-1 with TRBJ2-5; D call uncertain. The germline V gene has CDR1 KGHDR and CDR2 SFDVKD. This CDR3 is built from 15 residues. Trimming left V 1 base short and J 3 bases short, with 11 bases between.

This clonotype has ten or more counts. The chain links TRBV7-9 to TRBJ1-2; D uncertain. The CDR3 spans 13 residues. Looked up from germline, CDR1 is SEHNR and CDR2 is FQNEAQ (reference sequence). V lost 2 bases, J lost 6 bases, and 10 bases lay in between. CDR3 protein: CASSLSLDHGYTF. Here the CDR3 DNA reads TGTGCCAGCAGCTTATCCCTGGACCATGGCTACACCTTC.

This clonotype was seen a handful of times. The chain links TRBV12-3 or TRBV12-4 to TRBJ1-5; D is unclear. The CDR3 loop spans 13 amino acids. V lost 5 bases and J lost 3, with 8 bases in between. Here the CDR3 reads CASSPQFNQPQHF. The DNA for the CDR3 is TGTGCCAGCAGTCCCCAATTCAATCAGCCCCAGCATTTT.

This clonotype has a handful of counts. The chain links TRBV5-1 to TRBJ1-3; D unclear. The CDR3 contains 14 residues. With 0 bases removed from V and 2 bases from J, the gap between germline ends came to 6 bases. Germline V lookup: CDR1 SGHRS, CDR2 YFSETQ. CDR3 sequence (DNA): TGCGCCAGCAGCTTGGAAGGTCCTGGAAACACCATATATTTT. Amino acids: CASSLEGPGNTIYF. The complete variable domain, with remaining parts taken from reference TRBV5-1 and TRBJ1-3, reads KAGVTQTPRYLIKTRGQQVTLSCSPISGHRSVSWYQQTPGQGLQFLFEYFSETQRNKGNFPGRFSGRQFSNSRSEMNVSTLELGDSALYLCASSLEGPGNTIYFGEGSWLTVV.

The chain has TRBV12-3 or TRBV12-4 and TRBJ2-2; either TRBD1 or TRBD2 may fit D (5 bases each). The CDR3 has 15 amino acids. V was cut by 3 bases and J by 4 bases, with 12 bases left in between. CDR3 amino acids: CASSFRGSSTGELFF. The CDR3 bases are TGTGCCAGCAGTTTTCGGGGCAGTAGCACCGGGGAGCTGTTTTTT.

At least ten counts were recorded for this clonotype. The V gene is TRBV12-3 or TRBV12-4, the J gene TRBJ2-6; unclear D gene. CDR3 size: 18 residues. V lost 1 base, J lost 4 bases, and 17 bases lay in between. The CDR3 is CASSLVGPQAIGANVLTF. CDR3 DNA: TGTGCCAGCAGTTTAGTGGGCCCGCAGGCAATCGGGGCCAACGTCCTGACTTTC.

This clonotype was detected ten times or more. V usage is TRBV11-3 and J usage is TRBJ2-1; D uncertain. The CDR3 is made up of 14 amino acids. Looked up from germline, CDR1 is SGHNT and CDR2 is YENEEA. V was clipped by 5 bases and J by 4 bases, with 12 bases between them. CDR3 in DNA: TGTGCCAGCAGCCCGAGGACCCCGTACAATGAGCAGTTCTTC. It encodes CASSPRTPYNEQFF. The variable domain in full, with the rest retrieved from reference TRBV11-3 and TRBJ2-1, is EAGVVQSPRYKIIEKKQPVAFWCNPISGHNTLYWYLQNLGQGPELLIRYENEEAVDDSQLPKDRFSAERLKGVDSTLKIQPAELGDSAVYLCASSPRTPYNEQFFGPGTRLTVL.

This clonotype was picked up many times. This rearrangement joins TRBV7-2 to TRBJ1-2, with D possibly being TRBD1 (5 bases). The ends were cut back, 4 bases at V and 4 bases at J, with 19 bases in the middle. The CDR3 length is 16 residues. Per germline, CDR1 SGHTA and CDR2 FQGNSA. The CDR3 here is CASSSMTATTIYGYTF. The CDR3 DNA is TGTGCCAGCAGCTCTATGACAGCCACGACAATCTATGGCTACACCTTC. The variable domain in full, with the rest retrieved from reference TRBV7-2 and TRBJ1-2, is GAGVSQSPSNKVTEKGKDVELRCDPISGHTALYWYRQSLGQGLEFLIYFQGNSAPDKSGLPSDRFSAERTGGSVSTLTIQRTQQEDSAVYLCASSSMTATTIYGYTFGSGTRLTVV.

The table lists this clonotype with many counts. The V call is TRBV11-3, the J call TRBJ1-1; TRBD1 matches at 7 bases. Germline V lookup: CDR1 SGHNT, CDR2 YENEEA. The V segment lost 6 bases and the J segment 1 base; nucleotides outside the gene matches: 5. The CDR3 has 14 residues. In nucleotides, the CDR3 is TGTGCCAGCAGTTTACAGGGGCAGAACACTGAAGCTTTCTTT. Protein sequence: CASSLQGQNTEAFF.

This clonotype was detected ten times or more. This chain uses TRBV10-3 with TRBJ2-7; D gene unclear. Germline loops: CDR1 ENHRY, CDR2 SYGVKD. V was clipped by 4 bases and J by 4 bases, with 5 bases between them. CDR3 length: 11 amino acids. Written as DNA, the CDR3 is TGTGCCATCAGTGGCGAATACGAGCAGTACTTC. It yields the protein CAISGEYEQYF.

This clonotype was counted at least ten times. The chain carries TRBV6-6 and TRBJ1-4; 7 nucleotides line up with TRBD1. V shed 0 bases, J shed 2 bases, and the junction held 0 bases outside the gene matches. Germline V gene data show CDR1 as MNHNY and CDR2 as SVGAGI (reference sequence). The CDR3 has 15 residues. The chain's CDR3 is CASSYSQGTNEKLFF. As DNA, the CDR3 is TGTGCCAGCAGTTACTCACAGGGGACTAATGAAAAACTGTTTTTT.

This clonotype was detected many times. CDR3 nucleotide sequence: TGTGCCACCAGTGATAGCCGCTCGAACGAGCAGTACTTC. It codes for CATSDSRSNEQYF. The rearrangement links TRBV24-1 to TRBJ2-7; D remains ambiguous. V was trimmed by 3 bases and J by 5 bases, leaving 10 bases between them. Germline values: CDR1 KGHDR, CDR2 SFDVKD. The CDR3 length is 13 residues.

With respect to this clonotype: With a much larger clone just one base away, this may be a read error. The chain is built from TRBV28 and TRBJ2-3, with D perhaps TRBD1 or TRBD2 (5 bases each). The V end lost 8 bases, the J end lost 6 bases, and 21 bases lay between the germline ends. There are 15 residues in the CDR3. Per the germline V gene, CDR1 is MDHEN and CDR2 is SYDVKM. The CDR3: CASSRGPVVWDTQYF. In nucleotides, the CDR3 is TGTGCCAGCTCACGGGGACCTGTAGTGTGGGATACGCAGTATTTT.

This clonotype was recorded at least ten times. J is TRBJ1-6 and V is TRBV12-5; D not resolved. CDR1 and CDR2 (germline): LGHNT, FRNRAP. The CDR3 extends over 19 amino acids. V was cut by 6 bases and J by 5 bases, with 26 bases left in between. The CDR3 sequence: CASGHQRSGVNMNNSPLHF. In DNA, the CDR3 is TGTGCTAGTGGCCACCAACGGTCTGGAGTAAATATGAATAATTCACCCCTCCACTTT.

This clonotype was detected many times. V gene TRBV18 combines with J gene TRBJ1-1; D unclear. V was shortened by 5 bases and J by 4 bases, with 14 bases between the two germline ends. Germline V gene sequence: CDR1 KGHSH, CDR2 LQKENI. The CDR3 spans 14 residues. This chain's CDR3 is CASSTGFAGTEAFF. In nucleotides, the CDR3 is TGTGCCAGCTCAACGGGTTTTGCCGGCACTGAAGCTTTCTTT.

At least ten counts were recorded for this clonotype. The chain couples TRBV6-5 to TRBJ2-7; no clear D. V was pared by 6 bases and J by 2 bases, with 8 bases between. The germline V gene has CDR1 MNHEY and CDR2 SVGAGI. This CDR3 is 12 amino acids long. This CDR3 reads CASRGLTYEQYF. CDR3 DNA: TGTGCCAGCAGGGGGTTGACCTACGAGCAGTACTTC.

This clonotype was picked up many times. CDR3 nucleotides: TGTGCCTGGAGCGGCAGCCAAGAGACCCAGTACTTC. This gives the protein CAWSGSQETQYF. The chain joins TRBV30 to TRBJ2-5; D not resolved. The CDR3 loop spans 12 amino acids. Trimming took 3 bases from V and 1 from J, leaving 6 bases between them. Looked up from germline, CDR1 is GTSNPN and CDR2 is SVGIG (reference sequence).

This clonotype was detected a few times. V and J are TRBV20-1 and TRBJ2-3; 11 bases line up with TRBD2. CDR3 length: 16 amino acids. The V gene's germline CDR1 is DFQATT and CDR2 SNEGSKA (reference sequence). V was clipped by 3 bases and J by 0 bases; unmatched bases: 5. The CDR3 reads CSASKRTSGSTDTQYF. For the CDR3, the DNA is TGCAGTGCTAGTAAGCGGACTAGCGGGAGCACAGATACGCAGTATTTT.

This clonotype was counted ten times or more. V and J are TRBV29-1 and TRBJ1-1, with 7 bases lining up with TRBD1. V was pared by 6 bases and J by 3 bases, with 4 bases of the junction left unmatched. The CDR3 spans 12 residues. The V gene's germline CDR1 is SQVTM and CDR2 ANQGSEA. The DNA of the CDR3 is TGCAGCGTAGGGGACAGTTACACTGAAGCTTTCTTT. Residues: CSVGDSYTEAFF.

The J gene is TRBJ2-1, the V gene TRBV12-3 or TRBV12-4, with 9 bases that match TRBD1. The CDR3 is 15 amino acids. The V segment lost 6 bases and the J segment 2 bases; nucleotides outside the gene matches: 5. The CDR3 DNA sequence: TGTGCCAGCAGGACCGGGACAGGGACCTACAATGAGCAGTTCTTC. Translation: CASRTGTGTYNEQFF.